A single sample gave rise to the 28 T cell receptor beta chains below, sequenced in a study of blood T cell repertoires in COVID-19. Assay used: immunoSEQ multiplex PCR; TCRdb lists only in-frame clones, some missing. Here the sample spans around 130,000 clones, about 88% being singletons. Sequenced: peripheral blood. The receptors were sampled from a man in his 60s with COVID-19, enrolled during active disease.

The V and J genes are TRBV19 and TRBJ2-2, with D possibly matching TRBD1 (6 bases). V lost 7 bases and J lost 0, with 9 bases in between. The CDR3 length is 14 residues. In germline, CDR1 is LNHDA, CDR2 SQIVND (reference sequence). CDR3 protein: CASMDSANTGELFF. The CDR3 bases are TGTGCCAGTATGGACAGCGCGAACACCGGGGAGCTGTTTTTT.

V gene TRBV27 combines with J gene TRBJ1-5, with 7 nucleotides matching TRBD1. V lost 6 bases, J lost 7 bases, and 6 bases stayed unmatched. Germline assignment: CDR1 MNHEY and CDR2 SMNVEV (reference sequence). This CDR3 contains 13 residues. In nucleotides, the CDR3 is TGTGCCAGCAGGCGACAGGGTGGCCAGCCCCAGCATTTT. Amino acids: CASRRQGGQPQHF.

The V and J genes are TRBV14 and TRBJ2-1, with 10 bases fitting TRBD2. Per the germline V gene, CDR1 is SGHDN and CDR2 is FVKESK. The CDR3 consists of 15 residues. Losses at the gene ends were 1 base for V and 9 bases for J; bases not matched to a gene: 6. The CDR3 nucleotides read TGTGCCAGCAGCCAAGGGACTAGCGGTCCGTCTGAGCAGTTCTTC. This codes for CASSQGTSGPSEQFF.

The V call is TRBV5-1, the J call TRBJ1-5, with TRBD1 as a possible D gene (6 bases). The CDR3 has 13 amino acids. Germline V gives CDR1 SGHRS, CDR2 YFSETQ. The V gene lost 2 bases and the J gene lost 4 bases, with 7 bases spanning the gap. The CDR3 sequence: CASSFTGNQPQHF. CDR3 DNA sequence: TGCGCCAGCAGCTTTACAGGGAATCAGCCCCAGCATTTT.

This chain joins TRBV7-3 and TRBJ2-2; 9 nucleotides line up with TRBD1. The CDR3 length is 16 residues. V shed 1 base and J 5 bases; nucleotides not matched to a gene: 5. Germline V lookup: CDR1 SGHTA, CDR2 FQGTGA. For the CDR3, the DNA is TGTGCCAGCAGCTTAAGCGGGACAGGGAAGACCGGGGAGCTGTTTTTT. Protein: CASSLSGTGKTGELFF. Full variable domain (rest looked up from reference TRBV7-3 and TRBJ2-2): GAGVSQTPSNKVTEKGKYVELRCDPISGHTALYWYRQSLGQGPEFLIYFQGTGAADDSGLPNDRFFAVRPEGSVSTLKIQRTERGDSAVYLCASSLSGTGKTGELFFGEGSRLTVL.

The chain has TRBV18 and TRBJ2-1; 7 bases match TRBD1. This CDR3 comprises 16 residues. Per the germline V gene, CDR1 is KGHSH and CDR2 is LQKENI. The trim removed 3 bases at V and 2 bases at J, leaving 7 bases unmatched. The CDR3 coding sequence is TGTGCCAGCTCACCCCGGGACAGAGGAGCCTACAATGAGCAGTTCTTC. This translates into CASSPRDRGAYNEQFF.

The CDR3 nucleotides are TGTGCCAGCAGCCCTAGCGGGAAGGTCTACGAGCAGTACTTC. Translated, it gives CASSPSGKVYEQYF. The V and J genes are TRBV3-1 (or the pseudogene TRBV3-2) and TRBJ2-7; 9 nucleotides match TRBD2. The CDR3 has 14 residues. Germline V gene sequence: CDR1 LGHDT, CDR2 YNNKEL (reference sequence). V was clipped by 4 bases and J by 3 bases; unmatched bases: 4.

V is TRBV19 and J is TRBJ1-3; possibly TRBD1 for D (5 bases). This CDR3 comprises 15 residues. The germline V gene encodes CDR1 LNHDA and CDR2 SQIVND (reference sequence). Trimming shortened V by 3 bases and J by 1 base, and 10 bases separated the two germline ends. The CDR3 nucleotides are TGTGCCAGTAGTATTATGGGGCAGTCTGGAAACACCATATATTTT. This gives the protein CASSIMGQSGNTIYF. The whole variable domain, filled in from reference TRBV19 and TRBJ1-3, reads DGGITQSPKYLFRKEGQNVTLSCEQNLNHDAMYWYRQDPGQGLRLIYYSQIVNDFQKGDIAEGYSVSREKKESFPLTVTSAQKNPTAFYLCASSIMGQSGNTIYFGEGSWLTVV.

As DNA, the CDR3 is TGTGCCTGGAGGGAGCGGGAGAACTATGAGCAGTTCTTC. Its protein is CAWRERENYEQFF. The chain links TRBV30 to TRBJ2-1; 8 nucleotides line up with TRBD2. The CDR3 sequence is 13 residues long. J gave up 8 bases and V 3 bases, and 6 bases lay outside the gene matches. The V gene's germline CDR1 is GTSNPN and CDR2 SVGIG (reference sequence). Drawing the rest from reference TRBV30 and TRBJ2-1, the complete variable domain is SQTIHQWPATLVQPVGSPLSLECTVEGTSNPNLYWYRQAAGRGLQLLFYSVGIGQISSEVPQNLSASRPQDRQFILSSKKLLLSDSGFYLCAWRERENYEQFFGPGTRLTVL.

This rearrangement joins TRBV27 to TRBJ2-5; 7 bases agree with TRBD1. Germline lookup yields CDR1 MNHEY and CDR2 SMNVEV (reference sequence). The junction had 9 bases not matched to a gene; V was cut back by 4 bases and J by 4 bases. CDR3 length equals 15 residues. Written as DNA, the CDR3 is TGTGCCAGCAGTTGGACCGGGACAGCACCAGAGACCCAGTACTTC. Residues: CASSWTGTAPETQYF.

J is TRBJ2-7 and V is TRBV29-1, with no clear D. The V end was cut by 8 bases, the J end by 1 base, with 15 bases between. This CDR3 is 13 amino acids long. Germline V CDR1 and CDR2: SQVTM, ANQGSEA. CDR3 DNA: TGCAGCTCCTTTGAACCGACTTCCTACGAGCAGTACTTC. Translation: CSSFEPTSYEQYF.

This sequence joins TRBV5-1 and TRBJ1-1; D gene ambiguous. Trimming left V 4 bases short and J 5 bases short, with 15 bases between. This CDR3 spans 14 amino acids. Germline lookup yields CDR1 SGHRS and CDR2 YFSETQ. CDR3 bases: TGCGCCAGCAGCCCGGAGGAGGACGGTACTGAAGCTTTCTTT. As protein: CASSPEEDGTEAFF.

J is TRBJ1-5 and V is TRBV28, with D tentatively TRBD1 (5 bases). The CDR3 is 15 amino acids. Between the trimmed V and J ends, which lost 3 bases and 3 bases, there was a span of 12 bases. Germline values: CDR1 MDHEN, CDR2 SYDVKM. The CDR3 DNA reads TGTGCCAGCAGTTTCGGGGGTAGGGCCAATCAGCCCCAGCATTTT. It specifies CASSFGGRANQPQHF.

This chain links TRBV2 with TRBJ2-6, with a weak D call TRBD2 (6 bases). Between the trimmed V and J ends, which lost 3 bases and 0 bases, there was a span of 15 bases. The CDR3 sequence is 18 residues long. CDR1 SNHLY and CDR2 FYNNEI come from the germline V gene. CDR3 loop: CASSELRGLFSGANVLTF. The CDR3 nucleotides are TGTGCCAGCAGTGAGCTAAGGGGACTTTTCTCTGGGGCCAACGTCCTGACTTTC.

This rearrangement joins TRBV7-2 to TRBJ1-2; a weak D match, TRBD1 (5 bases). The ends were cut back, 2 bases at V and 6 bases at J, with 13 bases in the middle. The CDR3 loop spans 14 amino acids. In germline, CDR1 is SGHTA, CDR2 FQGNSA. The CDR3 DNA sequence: TGTGCCAGCAGCTTATCGACAGCTCAGCATGGCTACACCTTC. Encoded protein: CASSLSTAQHGYTF.

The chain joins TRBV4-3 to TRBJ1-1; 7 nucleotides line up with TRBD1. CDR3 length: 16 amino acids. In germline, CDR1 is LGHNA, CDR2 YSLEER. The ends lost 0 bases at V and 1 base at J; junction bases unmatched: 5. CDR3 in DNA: TGCGCCAGCAGCCAAGACCCGGGACAGCCGAACACTGAAGCTTTCTTT. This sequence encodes CASSQDPGQPNTEAFF.

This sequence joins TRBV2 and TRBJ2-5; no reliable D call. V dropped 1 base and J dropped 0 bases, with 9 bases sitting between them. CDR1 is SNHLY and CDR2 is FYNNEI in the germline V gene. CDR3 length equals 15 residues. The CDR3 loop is CASSEVQANQETQYF. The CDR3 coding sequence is TGTGCCAGCAGTGAAGTTCAGGCGAACCAAGAGACCCAGTACTTC.

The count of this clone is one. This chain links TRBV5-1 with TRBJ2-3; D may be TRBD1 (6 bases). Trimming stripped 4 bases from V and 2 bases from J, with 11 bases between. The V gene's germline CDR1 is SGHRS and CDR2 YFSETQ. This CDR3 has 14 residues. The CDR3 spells CASSQGTSTDTQYF. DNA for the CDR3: TGCGCCAGCAGCCAGGGGACATCCACAGATACGCAGTATTTT.

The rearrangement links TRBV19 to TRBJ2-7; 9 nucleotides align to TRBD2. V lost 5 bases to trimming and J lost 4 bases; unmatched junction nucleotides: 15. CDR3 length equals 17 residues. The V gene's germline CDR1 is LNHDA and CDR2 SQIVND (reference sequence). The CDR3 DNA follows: TGTGCCAGTAGTCCCGGGGTAGCGGGAGACCCAACTTACGAGCAGTACTTC. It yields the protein CASSPGVAGDPTYEQYF.

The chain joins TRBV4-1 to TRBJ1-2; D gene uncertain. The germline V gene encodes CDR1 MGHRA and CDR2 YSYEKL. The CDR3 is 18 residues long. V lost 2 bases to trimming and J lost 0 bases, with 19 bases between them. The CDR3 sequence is CASSQSAVGVASNYGYTF. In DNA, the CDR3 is TGCGCCAGCAGCCAATCGGCCGTGGGAGTAGCTTCTAACTATGGCTACACCTTC.

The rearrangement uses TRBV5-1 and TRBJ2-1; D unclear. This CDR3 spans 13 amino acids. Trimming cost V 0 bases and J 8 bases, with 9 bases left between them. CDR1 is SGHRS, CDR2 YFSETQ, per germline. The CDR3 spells CASSLVSPHEQFF. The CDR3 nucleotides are TGCGCCAGCAGCTTGGTGAGCCCCCATGAGCAGTTCTTC. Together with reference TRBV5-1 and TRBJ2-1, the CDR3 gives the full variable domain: KAGVTQTPRYLIKTRGQQVTLSCSPISGHRSVSWYQQTPGQGLQFLFEYFSETQRNKGNFPGRFSGRQFSNSRSEMNVSTLELGDSALYLCASSLVSPHEQFFGPGTRLTVL.

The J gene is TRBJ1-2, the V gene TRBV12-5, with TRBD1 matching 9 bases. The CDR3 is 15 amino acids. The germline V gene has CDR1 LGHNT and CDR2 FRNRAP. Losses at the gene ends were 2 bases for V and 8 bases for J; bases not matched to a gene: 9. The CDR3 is CASGLTGGVGAGYTF. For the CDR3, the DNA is TGTGCTAGTGGTTTGACAGGGGGCGTTGGGGCGGGCTACACCTTC.

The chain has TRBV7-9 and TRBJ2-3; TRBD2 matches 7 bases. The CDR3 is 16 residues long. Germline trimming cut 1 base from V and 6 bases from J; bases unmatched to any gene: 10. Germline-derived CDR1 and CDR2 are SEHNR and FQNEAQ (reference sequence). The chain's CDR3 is CASSLGFSTSDDTQYF. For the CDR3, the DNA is TGTGCCAGCAGCTTAGGTTTCTCCACTAGCGATGATACGCAGTATTTT.

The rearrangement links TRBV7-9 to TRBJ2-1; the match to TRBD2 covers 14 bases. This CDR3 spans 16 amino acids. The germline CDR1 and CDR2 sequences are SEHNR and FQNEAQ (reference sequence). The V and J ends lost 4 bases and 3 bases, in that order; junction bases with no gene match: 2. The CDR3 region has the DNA TGTGCCAGCAGCTGGACTAGCGGGAGGAACTACAATGAGCAGTTCTTC. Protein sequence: CASSWTSGRNYNEQFF.

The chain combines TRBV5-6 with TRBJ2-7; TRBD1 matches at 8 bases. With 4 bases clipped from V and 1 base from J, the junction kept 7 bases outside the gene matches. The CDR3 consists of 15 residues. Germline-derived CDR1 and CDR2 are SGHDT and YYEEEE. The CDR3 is CASSTYGQGSYEQYF. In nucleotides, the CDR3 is TGTGCCAGCAGCACCTACGGACAGGGTTCCTACGAGCAGTACTTC.

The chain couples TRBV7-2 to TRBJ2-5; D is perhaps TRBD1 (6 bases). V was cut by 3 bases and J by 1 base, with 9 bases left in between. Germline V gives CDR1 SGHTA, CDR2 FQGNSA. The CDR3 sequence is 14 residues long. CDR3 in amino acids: CASSFSRGQETQYF. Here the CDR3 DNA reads TGTGCCAGCAGCTTTAGCAGGGGCCAAGAGACCCAGTACTTC.

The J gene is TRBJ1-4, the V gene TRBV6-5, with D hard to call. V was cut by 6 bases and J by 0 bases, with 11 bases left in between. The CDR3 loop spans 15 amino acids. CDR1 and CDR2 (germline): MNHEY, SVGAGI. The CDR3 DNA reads TGTGCCAGCAGCCGAGATGTTTCAACTAATGAAAAACTGTTTTTT. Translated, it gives CASSRDVSTNEKLFF.

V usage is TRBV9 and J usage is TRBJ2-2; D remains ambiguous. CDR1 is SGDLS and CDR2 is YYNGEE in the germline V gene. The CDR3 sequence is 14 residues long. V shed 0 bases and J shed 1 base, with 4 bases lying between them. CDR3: CASSVDRNTGELFF. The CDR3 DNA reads TGTGCCAGCAGCGTAGACAGGAACACCGGGGAGCTGTTTTTT.